A selection of T cell receptor beta chains follows, all from one sample in a study of control samples from healthy donors and cancer patients. Using immunoSEQ multiplex PCR, the repertoire was profiled, and TCRdb retains in-frame clones only, with some absent. The table has roughly 98,000 clones, about 92% seen once. The specimen sequenced was blood. All receptors derive from a man in his late teens or twenties in good health. CDR3s include the opening cysteine and the closing phenylalanine or tryptophan. The D gene is left open where the match is weak. Clone size is stated in some rows and not others, as once, few, many or a class when expanded.

v_call	j_call	d_call	cdr3_length	clone_size	cdr3_aa	cdr3_nt
TRBV6-4	TRBJ2-2	-	14	-	CASSVLANTGELFF	TGTGCCAGCAGTGTACTAGCGAACACCGGGGAGCTGTTTTTT
TRBV7-6	TRBJ1-3	TRBD1	16	-	CASSPLVGTAGNTIYF	TGTGCCAGCAGCCCGCTGGTAGGGACAGCTGGAAACACCATATATTTT
TRBV21-1	TRBJ1-4	-	16	-	CASSKRSGAANEKLFF	TGTGCCAGCAGCAAACGGTCGGGGGCTGCTAATGAAAAACTGTTTTTT
TRBV10-3	TRBJ1-5	TRBD1	16	-	CAISDGTGGGNQPQHF	TGTGCCATCAGTGACGGGACAGGGGGCGGCAATCAGCCCCAGCATTTT
TRBV19	TRBJ1-1	-	12	-	CASKHSNTEAFF	TGTGCCAGCAAACACTCTAACACTGAAGCTTTCTTT
TRBV5-8	TRBJ1-4	TRBD1	13	once	CASKRDRPEKLFF	TGTGCCAGCAAAAGGGACAGACCTGAAAAACTGTTTTTT
TRBV3-1/TRBV3-2	TRBJ2-7	-	13	-	CASSHLISYEQYF	TGTGCCAGCAGCCATCTGATCTCCTACGAGCAGTACTTC
TRBV7-3	TRBJ2-1	-	12	-	CASSSGEGEQFF	TGTGCCAGCAGCTCTGGAGAAGGTGAGCAGTTCTTC
TRBV7-9	TRBJ1-1	-	13	-	CASSVPGHTEAFF	TGTGCCAGCAGCGTCCCGGGACACACTGAAGCTTTCTTT
TRBV20-1	TRBJ2-1	-	16	-	CSASPLTSYSGDEQFF	TGCAGTGCTAGTCCCCTTACTAGTTACAGTGGCGATGAGCAGTTCTTC
TRBV11-2	TRBJ1-3	-	16	-	CASSLGRFVAGNTIYF	TGTGCCAGCAGCTTAGGCCGTTTTGTGGCTGGAAACACCATATATTTT
TRBV3-1/TRBV3-2	TRBJ2-3	-	16	-	CASSQDSGTSTDTQYF	TGTGCCAGCAGCCAAGATTCAGGGACTAGCACAGATACGCAGTATTTT
TRBV29-1	TRBJ1-2	TRBD1	14	-	CSVDRQGALGGYTF	TGCAGCGTTGATCGACAGGGGGCACTTGGTGGCTACACCTTC
TRBV3-1/TRBV3-2	TRBJ1-5	-	15	-	CASSQDLLSNQPQHF	TGTGCCAGCAGCCAAGACTTATTGAGCAATCAGCCCCAGCATTTT
TRBV2	TRBJ2-1	-	16	-	CASTPGDGSSYNEQFF	TGTGCCAGCACCCCTGGGGACGGAAGCTCCTACAATGAGCAGTTCTTC
TRBV5-6	TRBJ2-7	TRBD1	14	-	CASSFGQGWKEQYF	TGTGCCAGCAGCTTCGGACAGGGATGGAAAGAGCAGTACTTC
TRBV28	TRBJ1-1	TRBD1	12	-	CASGQGRTEAFF	TGTGCCAGCGGACAGGGGAGAACTGAAGCTTTCTTT
TRBV7-8	TRBJ1-4	-	17	-	CASSSQGFPSSNEKLFF	TGTGCCAGCAGCTCACAGGGTTTCCCCTCCTCTAATGAAAAACTGTTTTTT
TRBV6-2/TRBV6-3	TRBJ2-1	-	13	-	CASSYLSAGTQFF	TGTGCCAGCAGTTACTTATCTGCGGGGACGCAGTTCTTC
TRBV28	TRBJ2-5	-	16	-	CASSLSTGSSQETQYF	TGTGCCAGCAGTTTAAGCACAGGCAGCAGCCAAGAGACCCAGTACTTC
TRBV7-3	TRBJ2-2	-	16	few	CASSLTNGSPPGELFF	TGTGCCAGCAGCTTAACAAACGGGAGTCCACCTGGGGAGCTGTTTTTT
TRBV6-5	TRBJ1-2	TRBD1	13	-	CASLRGPSYGYTF	TGTGCCAGTCTCAGGGGGCCCTCCTATGGCTACACCTTC
TRBV11-3	TRBJ2-1	-	13	-	CASSGGADNEQFF	TGTGCCAGCAGTGGAGGGGCTGACAATGAGCAGTTCTTC
TRBV5-5	TRBJ2-1	TRBD1	14	-	CASTIQGSYNEQFF	TGTGCCAGCACCATACAGGGGTCCTACAATGAGCAGTTCTTC
TRBV27	TRBJ1-5	-	16	few	CASSLLSTGTYQPQHF	TGTGCCAGCAGTTTATTATCTACAGGGACTTATCAGCCCCAGCATTTT
TRBV2	TRBJ2-7	-	13	-	CASRPLGVNEQYF	TGTGCCAGCAGACCCTTGGGGGTCAACGAGCAGTACTTC